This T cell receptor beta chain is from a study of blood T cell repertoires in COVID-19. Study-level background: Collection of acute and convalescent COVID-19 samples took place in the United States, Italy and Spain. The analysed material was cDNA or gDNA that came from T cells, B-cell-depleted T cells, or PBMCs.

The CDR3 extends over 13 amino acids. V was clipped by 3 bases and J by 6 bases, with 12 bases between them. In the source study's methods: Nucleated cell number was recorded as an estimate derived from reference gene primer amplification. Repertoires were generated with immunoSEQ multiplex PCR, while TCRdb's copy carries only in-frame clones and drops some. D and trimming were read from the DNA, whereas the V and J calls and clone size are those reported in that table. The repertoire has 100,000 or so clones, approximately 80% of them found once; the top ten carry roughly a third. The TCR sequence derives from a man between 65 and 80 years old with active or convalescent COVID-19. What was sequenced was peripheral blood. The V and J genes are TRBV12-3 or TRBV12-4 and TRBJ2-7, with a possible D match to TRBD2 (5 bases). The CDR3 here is CASSFFGGPEQYF. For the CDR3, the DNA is TGTGCCAGCAGTTTCTTTGGAGGACCCGAGCAGTACTTC.